Below are 20 T cell receptor beta chains sequenced from a single sample in a study of identical twins. In TCRdb, the 5' RACE reads were re-called with MiXCR into one record per CDR3 protein. Here the sample spans hundreds of thousands of distinct CDR3 sequences, around 8.3% being singletons. These records were also assigned to another study, of yellow fever vaccine responses in identical twins.

Sequences were obtained from PBMCs. The origin of the receptors is a woman under 30 in good health.

This clonotype came up many times. The rearrangement links TRBV10-3 to TRBJ2-7; 11 bases are shared with TRBD1. With 0 bases clipped from V and 0 bases from J, the junction kept 4 bases outside the gene matches. Per germline, CDR1 ENHRY and CDR2 SYGVKD. This CDR3 has 17 residues. CDR3 DNA sequence: TGTGCCATCAGTGAGTCATTGGGGACAGGGGGCTCCTACGAGCAGTACTTC. Translating gives CAISESLGTGGSYEQYF.

This clonotype was counted between two and nine times. This chain uses TRBV5-6 with TRBJ2-7; TRBD1 matches at 7 bases. Trimming at V came to 0 bases and at J to 3 bases, leaving 9 bases not matched to a gene. Germline values: CDR1 SGHDT, CDR2 YYEEEE. This CDR3 comprises 16 residues. CDR3 sequence (DNA): TGTGCCAGCAGCTTGGTATCCCGGACAGGCTACTACGAGCAGTACTTC. Translated: CASSLVSRTGYYEQYF. The whole variable domain, filled in from reference TRBV5-6 and TRBJ2-7, reads DAGVTQSPTHLIKTRGQQVTLRCSPKSGHDTVSWYQQALGQGPQFIFQYYEEEERQRGNFPDRFSGHQFPNYSSELNVNALLLGDSALYLCASSLVSRTGYYEQYFGPGTRLTVT.

This clonotype was seen repeatedly, ten times or more. The rearrangement uses TRBV5-1 and TRBJ2-2, with D maybe TRBD1 (6 bases). The CDR3 length is 15 residues. CDR1 is SGHRS, CDR2 YFSETQ, per germline. The ends were cut back, 0 bases at V and 4 bases at J, with 10 bases in the middle. CDR3 in amino acids: CASSLDRAGTGELFF. In DNA, the CDR3 is TGCGCCAGCAGCTTGGACAGGGCCGGCACCGGGGAGCTGTTTTTT.

This clonotype was counted a few times. The V and J genes are TRBV20-1 and TRBJ2-5; D is undetermined. Germline CDR1 DFQATT, CDR2 SNEGSKA (reference sequence). V was clipped by 3 bases and J by 0 bases, with 11 bases between them. This CDR3 is built from 14 residues. The DNA for the CDR3 is TGCAGTGCTAGTTCAGGCTCGTACCAAGAGACCCAGTACTTC. This encodes CSASSGSYQETQYF.

In its sample, this clonotype was seen a few times. This chain links TRBV9 with TRBJ2-3; 16 bases align to TRBD2. V shed 3 bases, J shed 4 bases, and the junction held 5 bases outside the gene matches. This CDR3 has 17 amino acids. Germline values: CDR1 SGDLS, CDR2 YYNGEE. Written as DNA, the CDR3 is TGTGCCAGCAGCGCCGGGACTAGCGGGGGGGCAGCAGATACGCAGTATTTT. Protein: CASSAGTSGGAADTQYF.

The chain couples TRBV2 to TRBJ1-6, with 7 nucleotides matching TRBD1. Trimming cost V 7 bases and J 6 bases; bases outside gene matches: 6. CDR3 length: 14 amino acids. Germline values: CDR1 SNHLY, CDR2 FYNNEI. The DNA for the CDR3 is TGTGCCAGCAAGGGGGACAGCCCTAATTCACCCCTCCACTTT. Encoded protein: CASKGDSPNSPLHF.

The rearrangement joins TRBV20-1 to TRBJ2-1; D remains ambiguous. The germline CDR1 and CDR2 sequences are DFQATT and SNEGSKA (reference sequence). The CDR3 totals 12 residues. V lost 1 base, J lost 10 bases, and 11 bases lay in between. The CDR3 loop reads CSARGPWPEQFF. The CDR3 coding sequence is TGCAGTGCTAGAGGGCCTTGGCCGGAGCAGTTCTTC.

This clonotype was counted ten times or more. Compared with germline, one end of the junction differs, possibly owing to a read error. CDR3 nucleotide sequence: TGTGCTAGCAGCTATACGGACTTGAGCTCCTACGAGCAGTACTTC. Translated: CASSYTDLSSYEQYF. The genes are TRBV7-7 and TRBJ2-7; possible D gene TRBD2, 5 bases. Germline CDR1 is SSHAT and CDR2 is FNYEAQ (reference sequence). The CDR3 contains 15 residues.

The V gene is TRBV7-3, the J gene TRBJ2-3; D gene uncertain. V lost 5 bases and J lost 0, with 9 bases in between. The germline gives CDR1 SGHTA, CDR2 FQGTGA. This CDR3 contains 14 residues. CDR3 protein: CASSAYYSTDTQYF. As DNA, the CDR3 is TGTGCCAGCAGCGCCTATTACAGCACAGATACGCAGTATTTT.

The gene calls are TRBV29-1 and TRBJ2-1, with no clear D. Trimming cost V 6 bases and J 0 bases, with 15 bases left between them. Germline V CDR1 and CDR2: SQVTM, ANQGSEA. The CDR3 is 15 amino acids. The CDR3 DNA reads as TGCAGCGTCGAGGTACCTAAGAACTCCTACAATGAGCAGTTCTTC. Translating it yields CSVEVPKNSYNEQFF.

This clonotype was seen only a few times. The chain has TRBV7-2 and TRBJ2-1; no definite D call. The V gene's germline CDR1 is SGHTA and CDR2 FQGNSA. The length of the CDR3 is 17 residues. V lost 3 bases to trimming and J lost 0 bases, with 15 bases between them. This CDR3 is CASSFNLRHSSYNEQFF. The CDR3 nucleotides read TGTGCCAGCAGCTTCAATCTTCGACACAGCTCCTACAATGAGCAGTTCTTC.

In its sample, this clonotype was seen a few times. J is TRBJ2-5 and V is TRBV3-1; 7 bases are a match to TRBD1. Germline V gene data show CDR1 as LGHDT and CDR2 as YNNKEL (reference sequence). V was clipped by 6 bases and J by 6 bases; unmatched bases: 19. This CDR3 has 17 residues. CDR3 bases: TGTGCCAGCAGTCTGGGGTCTACAGGGGACGTAAAGAAGACCCAGTACTTC. This encodes CASSLGSTGDVKKTQYF.

This clonotype has ten or more counts. The chain employs TRBV7-3 and TRBJ2-7, with D uncertain. The CDR3 runs to 13 residues. Germline CDR1 SGHTA, CDR2 FQGTGA. Between the trimmed V and J ends, which lost 1 base and 5 bases, there was a span of 9 bases. In DNA, the CDR3 is TGTGCCAGCAGCTTAAAAGTCCGAGACGAGCAGTACTTC. This codes for CASSLKVRDEQYF.

There are many counts of this clonotype. CDR3 amino acids: CASFSRDTEAFF. CDR3 in DNA: TGTGCCAGCTTCAGCCGAGACACTGAAGCTTTCTTT. The chain couples TRBV28 to TRBJ1-1, with D hard to call. The ends were cut back, 8 bases at V and 3 bases at J, with 10 bases in the middle. This CDR3 region has 12 residues. The germline gives CDR1 MDHEN, CDR2 SYDVKM. The full variable domain, with the rest looked up from reference TRBV28 and TRBJ1-1, is DVKVTQSSRYLVKRTGEKVFLECVQDMDHENMFWYRQDPGLGLRLIYFSYDVKMKEKGDIPEGYSVSREKKERFSLILESASTNQTSMYLCASFSRDTEAFFGQGTRLTVV.

The chain employs TRBV24-1 and TRBJ2-2; no definite D call. Germline assignment: CDR1 KGHDR and CDR2 SFDVKD. V lost 3 bases and J lost 7, with 8 bases in between. This CDR3 is 13 amino acids long. The CDR3 DNA reads as TGTGCCACCAGTGATCCCCGCCACGGGGAGCTGTTTTTT. As protein: CATSDPRHGELFF.

The rearrangement joins TRBV12-3 or TRBV12-4 to TRBJ1-5; a possible D gene is TRBD1 (5 bases). This CDR3 contains 13 residues. Trimming shortened V by 3 bases and J by 6 bases, and 9 bases separated the two germline ends. The CDR3 loop reads CASSLSGTQPQHF. In DNA, the CDR3 is TGTGCCAGCAGTTTGTCAGGGACTCAGCCCCAGCATTTT.

The chain links TRBV28 to TRBJ2-4; 7 bases are shared with TRBD2. Germline CDR1 and CDR2: MDHEN and SYDVKM. The V segment lost 5 bases and the J segment 4 bases; nucleotides outside the gene matches: 14. CDR3 size: 17 residues. The CDR3 here is CASSEERSGVPKNIQYF. CDR3 in DNA: TGTGCCAGCAGTGAAGAACGAAGCGGGGTTCCAAAAAACATTCAGTACTTC.

This clonotype was recorded a few times. This chain links TRBV9 with TRBJ2-1; D is possibly TRBD2 (6 bases). V lost 0 bases to trimming and J lost 4 bases, with 11 bases between them. CDR1 and CDR2 (germline): SGDLS, YYNGEE. The CDR3 consists of 15 residues. As DNA, the CDR3 is TGTGCCAGCAGCGTAGTGTCCGGGGGTTACAATGAGCAGTTCTTC. It specifies CASSVVSGGYNEQFF. The full variable domain, completed using reference TRBV9 and TRBJ2-1, is DSGVTQTPKHLITATGQRVTLRCSPRSGDLSVYWYQQSLDQGLQFLIQYYNGEERAKGNILERFSAQQFPDLHSELNLSSLELGDSALYFCASSVVSGGYNEQFFGPGTRLTVL.

The rearrangement links TRBV6-2 or TRBV6-3 to TRBJ2-1; the D gene could be TRBD1 or TRBD2 (5 bases each). CDR1 is MNHEY, CDR2 SVGEGT, per germline. The V end was cut by 0 bases, the J end by 3 bases, with 12 bases between. The CDR3 contains 16 residues. The CDR3 is CASSYSSGPSYNEQFF. The DNA for the CDR3 is TGTGCCAGCAGTTACTCCTCGGGACCGAGCTACAATGAGCAGTTCTTC.

The chain joins TRBV21-1 to TRBJ2-6; the D call TRBD1 from the table was never checked on the DNA. TRBV21-1 is marked as a pseudogene. The CDR3 runs to 14 residues. DNA of the CDR3: TGTGCCAGCACAGGGGGGGGAATGGCCAACGTCCTGACTTTC. Its translation: CASTGGGMANVLTF.